Listed below are T cell receptor beta chains from one sample, sequenced in a study of B cell selection in AIRE deficiency. This table comes from immunoSEQ multiplex PCR, and its TCRdb copy is limited to in-frame clones, with some not included. The sample gives about 24,000 clones, 95% to 97% of which show up once; 0.17% is in the top ten. Sequenced: CD4+CD127+ conventional T cells sorted from PBMCs. Receptors were obtained from a human donor in good health. The CDR3 runs from the conserved cysteine through the conserved F or W. A D gene is named only where the DNA matches it firmly. Clone size is given for some rows only: seen once, a few or many times, or a class if the clone is expanded.

v_call	j_call	d_call	clone_size	cdr3_nt	cdr3_aa
TRBV2	TRBJ1-4	.	once	TGTGCCAGCAGTGAAAACTTTAGGGAAAAACTGTTTTTT	CASSENFREKLFF
TRBV2	TRBJ2-2	.	.	TGTGCCACCAGGGGTCGGGGGGACACCGGGGAGCTGTTTTTT	CATRGRGDTGELFF
TRBV19	TRBJ1-1	.	.	TGTGCCAGTAGTATAGGTCAGATGAACACTGAAGCTTTCTTT	CASSIGQMNTEAFF
TRBV20-1	TRBJ1-4	.	.	TGCGGGGGGAAAGGGAATGAAAAACTGTTTTTT	CGGKGNEKLFF
TRBV6-5	TRBJ2-7	.	.	TGTGCCAGCAGTTACTCTTGGGGAGGCGAGCAGTACTTC	CASSYSWGGEQYF
TRBV5-6	TRBJ1-2	.	.	TGTGCCAGCAGTTCCGACGGAAGATATGGCTACACCTTC	CASSSDGRYGYTF
TRBV11-3	TRBJ2-7	.	.	TGTGCCAGCAGCCCGGGGGACGGTGTGCGCGAGCAGTACTTC	CASSPGDGVREQYF
TRBV2	TRBJ2-4	.	.	TGTGCCAGCAGTGTGACAGCACTAGCCAAAAACATTCAGTACTTC	CASSVTALAKNIQYF
TRBV7-3	TRBJ1-1	TRBD1	.	TGTGCCAGCAGTGTAGGGGGCATCACTGAAGCTTTCTTT	CASSVGGITEAFF
TRBV5-6	TRBJ1-5	.	.	TGTGCCAGCAGCTTTTCCGGGACACTTATATCCCTAGGCAATCAGCCCCAGCATTTT	CASSFSGTLISLGNQPQHF
TRBV25-1	TRBJ1-4	.	.	TGTGCCAGCAGTTTAGGGGACCGAAGTAATGAAAAACTGTTTTTT	CASSLGDRSNEKLFF
TRBV10-3	TRBJ2-2	TRBD1	.	TGTGCCATCAGTGAAATACAGGGGGTGAACACCGGGGAGCTGTTTTTT	CAISEIQGVNTGELFF
TRBV6-1	TRBJ2-1	.	.	TGTGCCAGCAGTGAAATGTACAATGAGCAGTTCTTC	CASSEMYNEQFF
TRBV5-1	TRBJ2-5	.	.	TGCGCCAGCAGCCCCCGACTAGGAGAGACCCAGTACTTC	CASSPRLGETQYF
TRBV14	TRBJ1-1	.	.	TGTGCCAGCAGCCCCTTTAAGGGCAGGGTCACTGAAGCTTTCTTT	CASSPFKGRVTEAFF
TRBV19	TRBJ1-1	TRBD1	.	TGTGCCAGTAGTCTCAGGGGGCGATTTCACACTGAAGCTTTCTTT	CASSLRGRFHTEAFF
TRBV6-4	TRBJ2-2	.	.	TGTGCCAGCAGGACGGGGAGGAACACCGGGGAGCTGTTTTTT	CASRTGRNTGELFF
TRBV7-2	TRBJ1-2	TRBD1	.	TGTGCCAGCAGCTTAGCCGACAGGGGATTTAACTATGGCTACACCTTC	CASSLADRGFNYGYTF
TRBV7-6	TRBJ1-4	.	.	TGTGCCAGCAGCCTGTGGGGGCAGGGAACTAATGAAAAACTGTTTTTT	CASSLWGQGTNEKLFF
TRBV10-1	TRBJ2-7	TRBD1	.	TGCGCCAGCCGGGGACAGAACTCCTACGAGCAGTACTTC	CASRGQNSYEQYF
TRBV11-2	TRBJ2-6	.	.	TGTGCCAGCAGGAAGCCGGGGTTAGGGGCCAACGTCCTGACTTTC	CASRKPGLGANVLTF
TRBV30	TRBJ1-6	.	.	TGTGCCTGGAGTCGGGGGAATTCACCCCTCCACTTT	CAWSRGNSPLHF
TRBV11-3	TRBJ2-3	.	.	TGTGCCAGCAGTCCTAGCTCAGATACGCAGTATTTT	CASSPSSDTQYF
TRBV5-4	TRBJ1-1	TRBD1	.	TGTGCCAGCAGCCTCGGACAGGGGGTTGGGTTGGCCACTGAAGCTTTCTTT	CASSLGQGVGLATEAFF
TRBV7-8	TRBJ1-5	.	.	TGTGCCAGCAGCTTAGCGGGCCAGGGGACTCAGCCCCAGCATTTT	CASSLAGQGTQPQHF
TRBV5-1	TRBJ2-1	TRBD2	.	TGCGCCAGCAGCTTGGCTAGCGGGTGGAGTAATGAGCAGTTCTTC	CASSLASGWSNEQFF
TRBV6-6	TRBJ1-6	TRBD1	.	TGTGCCAGCAGTTACCGGGACAGGGACTCACCCCTCCACTTT	CASSYRDRDSPLHF
TRBV30	TRBJ1-5	.	.	TGTGCCTTAACAGTTGGTAGCAATCAGCCCCAGCATTTT	CALTVGSNQPQHF
TRBV19	TRBJ2-7	TRBD1	.	TGTGCCAGTAGTACAGGGGGCCCTTTGAACGAGCAGTACTTC	CASSTGGPLNEQYF
TRBV19	TRBJ1-6	.	.	TGTGCCAGTAGTATAGATCGGGACACGGATTCACCCCTCCACTTT	CASSIDRDTDSPLHF
TRBV30	TRBJ1-2	.	.	TGTGCCTGTACCACGGGAGAAGACTATGGCTACACCTTC	CACTTGEDYGYTF
TRBV7-2	TRBJ1-2	.	.	TGTGCCAGCAGCTCCGCCAAGGGCCCCTATGGCTACACCTTC	CASSSAKGPYGYTF
TRBV5-6	TRBJ2-7	.	.	TGTGCCAGCAGCCCGTGGGGGGGCGGGGAGCAGTACTTC	CASSPWGGGEQYF
TRBV25-1	TRBJ1-4	.	.	TGTGCCAGCAGTGCAACAAGAGAAAAACTGTTTTTT	CASSATREKLFF
TRBV11-2	TRBJ2-7	.	.	TGTGCCAGCAGTTCTGTGGTGGGGAAGTACGAGCAGTACTTC	CASSSVVGKYEQYF
TRBV2	TRBJ1-1	.	.	TGTGCCAGCAGACAGCGTTTTGAAGCTTTCTTT	CASRQRFEAFF
TRBV7-2	TRBJ1-4	.	.	TGTGCCAGCAGCTTGAGGGGAGTAAATGAAAAACTGTTTTTT	CASSLRGVNEKLFF
TRBV6-6	TRBJ1-5	TRBD1	.	TGTGCCAGCAGTTACAGTCGGACAGGGGTAAATCAGCCCCAGCATTTT	CASSYSRTGVNQPQHF
TRBV19	TRBJ1-4	.	.	TGTGCCAGTAGCCCTAGGGGTGCTAATGAAAAACTGTTTTTT	CASSPRGANEKLFF
TRBV7-9	TRBJ2-7	TRBD1	.	TGTGCCAGCAGCTTAGGAGCCGGGACAGGGATCTACGAGCAGTACTTC	CASSLGAGTGIYEQYF